This passage covers 19 T cell receptor beta chains from one sample sequenced in a study of T cells in Graves' hyperthyroidism and ophthalmopathy. Amplified TCR beta CDR3 regions derived from RNA transcripts. Using the HTBI primer set, a first-round RT-PCR was run on the TCR CDR3. One entry per CDR3 protein, called by TCRdb with MiXCR from the multiplex PCR reads. The table shows some 770,000 distinct CDR3 sequences, with approximately 16% occurring only once. The specimen sequenced was blood. Receptors were obtained from a man aged 18 to 30 with Graves' hyperthyroidism.

The chain links TRBV19 to TRBJ2-2; 10 nucleotides align to TRBD2. The CDR3 length is 15 residues. Trimming cost V 6 bases and J 6 bases; bases outside gene matches: 7. Germline CDR1 is LNHDA and CDR2 is SQIVND (reference sequence). CDR3 residues: CASRRSGLAPGELFF. The CDR3 DNA is TGTGCCAGTAGAAGATCGGGACTAGCGCCCGGGGAGCTGTTTTTT.

This clonotype was seen repeatedly, ten times or more. V usage is TRBV7-2 and J usage is TRBJ2-7, with D possibly being TRBD1 (5 bases). The CDR3 totals 15 residues. Germline CDR1 SGHTA, CDR2 FQGNSA. V dropped 1 base and J dropped 0 bases, with 10 bases sitting between them. CDR3 sequence (DNA): TGTGCCAGCAGCTTAGGCCCCCAGGGCTCCTACGAGCAGTACTTC. Translation: CASSLGPQGSYEQYF.

The CDR3, as DNA: TGTGCCAGCAGCGAACACGGGGTTGGGTCCTACGAGCAGTACTTC. Translated, it gives CASSEHGVGSYEQYF. The chain joins TRBV28 to TRBJ2-7, with D perhaps matching TRBD2 (5 bases). The CDR3 contains 15 residues. Trimming took off 6 bases at V and 1 base at J, with 16 bases between the two ends. The germline CDR1 and CDR2 sequences are MDHEN and SYDVKM.

This clonotype came up a few times. The gene calls are TRBV20-1 and TRBJ1-3; D is unclear. Trimming cost V 0 bases and J 9 bases, with 15 bases left between them. Germline CDR1 and CDR2: DFQATT and SNEGSKA (reference sequence). CDR3 length equals 14 residues. Written as DNA, the CDR3 is TGCAGTGCTAGAGATCGAGTTGGGCTTAGCACCATATATTTT. Residues: CSARDRVGLSTIYF.

The rearrangement uses TRBV30 and TRBJ1-5, with 8 bases identical to TRBD1. This CDR3 is built from 16 residues. The V gene's germline CDR1 is GTSNPN and CDR2 SVGIG (reference sequence). Trimming removed 2 bases from V and 3 bases from J; junction bases left unmatched: 9. In nucleotides, the CDR3 is TGTGCCTGGAGTCGGACAGGGATTTTAGACAATCAGCCCCAGCATTTT. It codes for CAWSRTGILDNQPQHF.

This clonotype has a handful of counts. This chain joins TRBV19 and TRBJ2-2, with TRBD1 matching over 12 bases. V lost 6 bases, J lost 6 bases, and 5 bases stayed unmatched. Germline lookup yields CDR1 LNHDA and CDR2 SQIVND (reference sequence). The CDR3 sequence is 15 residues long. In DNA, the CDR3 is TGTGCCAGTAGCCGGGACAGGGGGCGCGCCGGGGAGCTGTTTTTT. It yields the protein CASSRDRGRAGELFF.

The sample holds many counts of this clonotype. The V and J genes are TRBV20-1 and TRBJ2-7, with a tentative D call TRBD2 (6 bases). Trimming stripped 3 bases from V and 0 bases from J, with 15 bases between. This CDR3 region has 15 residues. The germline V gene encodes CDR1 DFQATT and CDR2 SNEGSKA (reference sequence). This chain's CDR3 is CSARGTGTGSYEQYF. In nucleotides, the CDR3 is TGCAGTGCTAGGGGAACCGGGACTGGCTCCTACGAGCAGTACTTC.

This clonotype was seen repeatedly, ten times or more. CDR3 nucleotide sequence: TGTGCCAGCAGCCAAGAAGTCAGGGCGGGAGAGACCCAGTACTTC. This encodes CASSQEVRAGETQYF. V usage is TRBV3-1 and J usage is TRBJ2-5, with D perhaps assigned TRBD1 or TRBD2 (5 bases each). Germline loops: CDR1 LGHDT, CDR2 YNNKEL (reference sequence). V gave up 0 bases and J gave up 4 bases, with 12 bases separating them. CDR3 length: 15 residues.

A word on this clonotype: The junction shows a germline mismatch at one end, possibly a read error. The chain carries TRBV7-9 and TRBJ1-1, with D unresolved. This CDR3 contains 18 residues. The germline V gene encodes CDR1 SEHNR and CDR2 FQNEAQ (reference sequence). The CDR3 nucleotides are TGTGCCAGCACCTTAGGGAATAGGGCCGAGAGAAAGGACACTGAAGCTTTCTTT. It specifies CASTLGNRAERKDTEAFF.

This clonotype has more than one count but fewer than ten. V usage is TRBV5-1 and J usage is TRBJ1-1; D is undetermined. Germline CDR1 SGHRS, CDR2 YFSETQ. V shed 3 bases and J shed 4 bases, with 10 bases lying between them. The CDR3 has 13 amino acids. CDR3 residues: CASSSSLGTEAFF. The CDR3 nucleotides are TGCGCCAGCAGCTCCAGCCTGGGCACTGAAGCTTTCTTT. Combining the CDR3 with reference TRBV5-1 and TRBJ1-1 gives the whole variable domain KAGVTQTPRYLIKTRGQQVTLSCSPISGHRSVSWYQQTPGQGLQFLFEYFSETQRNKGNFPGRFSGRQFSNSRSEMNVSTLELGDSALYLCASSSSLGTEAFFGQGTRLTVV.

The CDR3 DNA reads TGTGCCATCAGTGAGCCGCAGGTGCCCCAGCATTTT. This encodes CAISEPQVPQHF. The gene calls are TRBV10-3 and TRBJ1-5; D is ambiguous. The length of the CDR3 is 12 residues. V shed 2 bases and J shed 9 bases, with 8 bases lying between them. Germline V gene sequence: CDR1 ENHRY, CDR2 SYGVKD.

The V gene is TRBV19, the J gene TRBJ1-3; D gene ambiguous. The V gene lost 6 bases and the J gene lost 0 bases, with 9 bases spanning the gap. The CDR3 sequence is 14 residues long. The germline V gene encodes CDR1 LNHDA and CDR2 SQIVND (reference sequence). The CDR3 sequence: CASRPRGSGNTIYF. Written as DNA, the CDR3 is TGTGCCAGTAGACCCAGAGGCTCTGGAAACACCATATATTTT.

The V gene is TRBV6-2 or TRBV6-3, the J gene TRBJ2-2; D is unresolved. The CDR3 totals 14 residues. Per the germline V gene, CDR1 is MNHEY and CDR2 is SVGEGT. The V gene lost 10 bases and the J gene lost 1 base, with 13 bases spanning the gap. The CDR3 region is CATKELLNTGELFF. For the CDR3, the DNA is TGTGCCACAAAGGAACTCTTGAACACCGGGGAGCTGTTTTTT.

About this clonotype: A junction end diverges from the germline sequence, so it may reflect a read error. The chain employs TRBV19 and TRBJ1-2; TRBD1 is a possible D gene (6 bases). This CDR3 has 16 amino acids. Germline V CDR1 and CDR2: LNHDA, SQIVND (reference sequence). DNA of the CDR3: TGTGCCAGTAGTATTGGTCGGCAGGGGCACATAAATGGCTACGCCTTC. It encodes CASSIGRQGHINGYAF. The full variable domain, rest sourced from reference TRBV19 and TRBJ1-2, is DGGITQSPKYLFRKEGQNVTLSCEQNLNHDAMYWYRQDPGQGLRLIYYSQIVNDFQKGDIAEGYSVSREKKESFPLTVTSAQKNPTAFYLCASSIGRQGHINGYAFGSGTRLTVV.

Only a few counts were recorded for this clonotype. The chain has TRBV27 and TRBJ1-6; 7 bases fit TRBD1. Germline trimming cut 4 bases from V and 5 bases from J; bases unmatched to any gene: 5. The CDR3 runs to 15 residues. Germline V lookup: CDR1 MNHEY, CDR2 SMNVEV (reference sequence). The CDR3 reads CASSWMGQNNSPLHF. The CDR3 DNA is TGTGCCAGCAGTTGGATGGGACAGAATAATTCACCCCTCCACTTT.

A remark on this clonotype: A read error may produce the germline difference seen at one junction end. The rearrangement joins TRBV5-1 to TRBJ2-7, with TRBD2 identical over 10 bases. The CDR3 covers 14 residues. Germline CDR1 and CDR2: SGHRS and YFSETQ. In DNA form, the CDR3 reads TGCACCAGCAGCCTCGGGACTAGCGATTACGAGCAGTACTTC. This gives the protein CTSSLGTSDYEQYF.

This clonotype appeared many times. V gene TRBV5-1 combines with J gene TRBJ1-5; D ambiguous. CDR3 length: 13 amino acids. Trimming pared 0 bases from V and 4 bases from J, leaving 5 bases between. The germline gives CDR1 SGHRS, CDR2 YFSETQ. CDR3 amino acids: CASSLGENQPQHF. CDR3 nucleotide sequence: TGCGCCAGCAGCTTGGGGGAGAATCAGCCCCAGCATTTT.

As regards this clonotype: Compared with germline, one end of the junction differs, possibly owing to a read error. This sequence joins TRBV25-1 and TRBJ2-5; D unclear. This CDR3 is 13 amino acids long. Germline loops: CDR1 MGHDK, CDR2 SYGVNS. CDR3 amino acids: CASNSRVGETRYF. In nucleotides, the CDR3 is TGTGCCAGCAATAGCCGAGTCGGTGAGACCCGGTACTTC. Filled out from reference TRBV25-1 and TRBJ2-5, the complete variable domain reads EADIYQTPRYLVIGTGKKITLECSQTMGHDKMYWYQQDPGMELHLIHYSYGVNSTEKGDLSSESTVSRIRTEHFPLTLESARPSHTSQYLCASNSRVGETRYFGPGTRLLVL.

The J gene is TRBJ2-7, the V gene TRBV20-1; the D is unclear. Per the germline V gene, CDR1 is DFQATT and CDR2 is SNEGSKA (reference sequence). CDR3 length: 15 amino acids. V was clipped by 3 bases and J by 0 bases, with 15 bases between them. This chain's CDR3 is CSASVPSALSYEQYF. DNA for the CDR3: TGCAGTGCTAGCGTTCCCAGCGCACTCTCCTACGAGCAGTACTTC.